The clone carrying this T cell receptor (beta chain) was detected many times. Its specificity is not known. On the day of bone marrow donation, the related graft donor provided peripheral blood. These data are taken from a study of T cells after posttransplantation cyclophosphamide. Study-level results: Recipient CMV seropositivity and CMV reactivation strongly tracked TRB clonality. Donor CD8+ memory clones often dominated recipient blood repertoires at later times.

Produced via immunoSEQ multiplex PCR; TCRdb's table is partial and in-frame only. This set yields 25,000 to 35,000 clones and no singletons; the top ten hold around 4.8%. The V gene lost 8 bases and the J gene lost 5 bases, with 13 bases spanning the gap. The V gene's germline CDR1 is MDHEN and CDR2 SYDVKM. The CDR3 is made up of 13 amino acids. The genes are TRBV28 and TRBJ2-1, with D tentatively TRBD2 (6 bases). Sample: PBMCs. The sequence derives from a woman aged 25-40 years in good health and a related stem cell transplant donor. DNA for the CDR3: TGTGCCAGCGGCGGGGACTTAAACAATGAGCAGTTCTTC. It translates to CASGGDLNNEQFF.